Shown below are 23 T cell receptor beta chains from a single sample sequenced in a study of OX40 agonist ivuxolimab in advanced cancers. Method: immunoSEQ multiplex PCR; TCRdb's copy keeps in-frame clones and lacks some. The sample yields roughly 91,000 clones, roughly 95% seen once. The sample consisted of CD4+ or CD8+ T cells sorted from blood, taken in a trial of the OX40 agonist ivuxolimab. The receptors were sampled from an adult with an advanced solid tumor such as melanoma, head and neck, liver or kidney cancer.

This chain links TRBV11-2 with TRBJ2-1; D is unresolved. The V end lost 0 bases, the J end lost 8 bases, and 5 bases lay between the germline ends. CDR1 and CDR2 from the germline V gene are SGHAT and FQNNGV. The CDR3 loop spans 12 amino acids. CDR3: CASSLEGHEQFF. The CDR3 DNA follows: TGTGCCAGCAGCTTAGAAGGACATGAGCAGTTCTTC. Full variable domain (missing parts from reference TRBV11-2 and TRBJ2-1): EAGVAQSPRYKIIEKRQSVAFWCNPISGHATLYWYQQILGQGPKLLIQFQNNGVVDDSQLPKDRFSAERLKGVDSTLKIQPAKLEDSAVYLCASSLEGHEQFFGPGTRLTVL.

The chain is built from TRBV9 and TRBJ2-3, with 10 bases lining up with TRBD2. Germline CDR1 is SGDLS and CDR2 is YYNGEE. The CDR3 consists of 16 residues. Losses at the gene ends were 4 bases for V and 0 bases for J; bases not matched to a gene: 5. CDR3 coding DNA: TGTGCCAGCAGCCTCGGACTAGCGGAAAGCACAGATACGCAGTATTTT. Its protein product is CASSLGLAESTDTQYF.

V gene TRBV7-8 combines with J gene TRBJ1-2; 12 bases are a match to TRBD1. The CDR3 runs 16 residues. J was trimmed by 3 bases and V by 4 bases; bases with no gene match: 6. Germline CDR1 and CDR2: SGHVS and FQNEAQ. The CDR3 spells CASSSSGTGGDYGYTF. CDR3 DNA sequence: TGTGCCAGCAGCTCATCCGGGACAGGGGGCGACTATGGCTACACCTTC.

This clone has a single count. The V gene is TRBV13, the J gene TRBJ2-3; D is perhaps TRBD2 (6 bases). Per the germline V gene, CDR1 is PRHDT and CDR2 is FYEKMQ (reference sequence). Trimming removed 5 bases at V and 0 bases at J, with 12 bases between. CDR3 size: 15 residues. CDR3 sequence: CASSTRGSSTDTQYF. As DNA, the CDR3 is TGTGCCAGCAGCACCCGGGGGAGCAGCACAGATACGCAGTATTTT. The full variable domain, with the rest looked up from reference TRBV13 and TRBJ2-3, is AAGVIQSPRHLIKEKRETATLKCYPIPRHDTVYWYQQGPGQDPQFLISFYEKMQSDKGSIPDRFSAQQFSDYHSELNMSSLELGDSALYFCASSTRGSSTDTQYFGPGTRLTVL.

The CDR3 DNA follows: TGTGCCAGCAGTGAGGACAGGGCGGGCTACGAGCAGTACTTC. Protein: CASSEDRAGYEQYF. The V and J genes are TRBV6-1 and TRBJ2-7, with 8 bases identical to TRBD1. CDR1 is MNHNS and CDR2 is SASEGT in the germline V gene. Germline trimming cut 3 bases from V and 3 bases from J; bases unmatched to any gene: 4. The CDR3 consists of 14 residues.

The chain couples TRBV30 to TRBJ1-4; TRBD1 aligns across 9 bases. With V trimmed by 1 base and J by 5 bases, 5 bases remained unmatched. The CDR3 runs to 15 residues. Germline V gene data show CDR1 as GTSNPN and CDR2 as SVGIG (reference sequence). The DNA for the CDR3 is TGTGCCTGGAGTGCCACCGGGACAGGGAATGAAAAACTGTTTTTT. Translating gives CAWSATGTGNEKLFF. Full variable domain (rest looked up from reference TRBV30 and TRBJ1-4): SQTIHQWPATLVQPVGSPLSLECTVEGTSNPNLYWYRQAAGRGLQLLFYSVGIGQISSEVPQNLSASRPQDRQFILSSKKLLLSDSGFYLCAWSATGTGNEKLFFGSGTQLSVL.

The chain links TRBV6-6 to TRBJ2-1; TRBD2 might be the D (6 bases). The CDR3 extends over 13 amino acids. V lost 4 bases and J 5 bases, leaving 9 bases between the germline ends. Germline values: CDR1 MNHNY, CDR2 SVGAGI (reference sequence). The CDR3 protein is CASSSGLHNEQFF. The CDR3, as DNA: TGTGCCAGCAGTTCGGGACTCCACAATGAGCAGTTCTTC.

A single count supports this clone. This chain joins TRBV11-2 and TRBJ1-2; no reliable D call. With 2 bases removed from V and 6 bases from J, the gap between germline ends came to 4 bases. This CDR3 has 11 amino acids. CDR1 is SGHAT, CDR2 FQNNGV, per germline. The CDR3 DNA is TGTGCCAGCAGCTTATCGAATGGCTACACCTTC. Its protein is CASSLSNGYTF.

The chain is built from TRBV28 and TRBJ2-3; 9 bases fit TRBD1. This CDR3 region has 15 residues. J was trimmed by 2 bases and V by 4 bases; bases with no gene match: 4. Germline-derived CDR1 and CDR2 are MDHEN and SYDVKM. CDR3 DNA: TGTGCCAGCAGTTCCGGACAGGGGTCCACAGATACGCAGTATTTT. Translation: CASSSGQGSTDTQYF.

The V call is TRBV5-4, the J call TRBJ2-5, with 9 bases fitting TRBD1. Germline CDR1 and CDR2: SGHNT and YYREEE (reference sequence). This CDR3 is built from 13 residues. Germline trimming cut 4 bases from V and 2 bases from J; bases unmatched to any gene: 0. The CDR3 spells CASSGTGQETQYF. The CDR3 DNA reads TGTGCCAGCAGCGGGACAGGGCAAGAGACCCAGTACTTC.

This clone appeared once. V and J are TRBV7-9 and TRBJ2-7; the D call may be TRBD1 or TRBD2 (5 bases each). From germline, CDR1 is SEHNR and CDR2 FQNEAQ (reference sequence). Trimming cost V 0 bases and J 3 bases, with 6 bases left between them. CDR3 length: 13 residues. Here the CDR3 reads CASSLARGYEQYF. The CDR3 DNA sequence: TGTGCCAGCAGCTTAGCGAGGGGCTACGAGCAGTACTTC.

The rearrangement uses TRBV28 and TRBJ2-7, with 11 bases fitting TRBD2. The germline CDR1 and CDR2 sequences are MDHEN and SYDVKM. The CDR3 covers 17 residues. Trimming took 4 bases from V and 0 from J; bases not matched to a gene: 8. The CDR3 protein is CASSSRGGTSGSYEQYF. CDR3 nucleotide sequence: TGTGCCAGCAGTTCTAGGGGGGGGACTAGCGGCTCCTACGAGCAGTACTTC.

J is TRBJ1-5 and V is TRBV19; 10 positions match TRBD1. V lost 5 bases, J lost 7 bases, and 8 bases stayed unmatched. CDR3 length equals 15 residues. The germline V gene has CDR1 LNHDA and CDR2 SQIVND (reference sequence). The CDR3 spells CASSASGQGSQPQHF. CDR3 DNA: TGTGCCAGTAGTGCCTCGGGACAGGGGAGCCAGCCCCAGCATTTT.

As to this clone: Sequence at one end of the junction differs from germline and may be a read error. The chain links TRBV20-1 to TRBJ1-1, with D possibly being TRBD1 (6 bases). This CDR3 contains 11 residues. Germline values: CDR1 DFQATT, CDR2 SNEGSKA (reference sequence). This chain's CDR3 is CVVRGNTEAFF. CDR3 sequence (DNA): TGTGTCGTCAGGGGCAACACTGAAGCTTTCTTT.

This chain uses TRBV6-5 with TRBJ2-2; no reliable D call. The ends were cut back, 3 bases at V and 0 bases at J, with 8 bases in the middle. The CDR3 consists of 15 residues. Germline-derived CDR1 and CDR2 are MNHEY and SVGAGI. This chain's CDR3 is CASSYSTANTGELFF. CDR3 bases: TGTGCCAGCAGTTATTCCACGGCGAACACCGGGGAGCTGTTTTTT.

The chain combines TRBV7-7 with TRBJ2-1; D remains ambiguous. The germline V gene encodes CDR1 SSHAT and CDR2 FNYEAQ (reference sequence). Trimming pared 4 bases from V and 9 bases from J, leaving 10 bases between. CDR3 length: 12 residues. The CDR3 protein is CASSSLDSEQFF. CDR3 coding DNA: TGTGCCAGCAGCTCCCTAGATAGTGAGCAGTTCTTC. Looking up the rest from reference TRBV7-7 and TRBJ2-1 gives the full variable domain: GAGVSQSPRYKVTKRGQDVTLRCDPISSHATLYWYQQALGQGPEFLTYFNYEAQPDKSGLPSDRFSAERPEGSISTLTIQRTEQRDSAMYRCASSSLDSEQFFGPGTRLTVL.

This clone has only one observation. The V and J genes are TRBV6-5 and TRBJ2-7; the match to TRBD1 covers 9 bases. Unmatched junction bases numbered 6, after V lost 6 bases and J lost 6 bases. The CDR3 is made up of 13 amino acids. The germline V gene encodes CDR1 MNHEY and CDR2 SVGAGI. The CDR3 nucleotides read TGTGCCAGCAGCCCGGGACAGGGAGGCGAGCAGTACTTC. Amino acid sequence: CASSPGQGGEQYF.

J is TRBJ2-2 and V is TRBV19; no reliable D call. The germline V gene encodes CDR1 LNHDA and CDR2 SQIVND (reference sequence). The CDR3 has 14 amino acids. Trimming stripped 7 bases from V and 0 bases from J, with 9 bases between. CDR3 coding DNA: TGTGCCAGTACCCCGATCGCGAACACCGGGGAGCTGTTTTTT. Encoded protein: CASTPIANTGELFF.

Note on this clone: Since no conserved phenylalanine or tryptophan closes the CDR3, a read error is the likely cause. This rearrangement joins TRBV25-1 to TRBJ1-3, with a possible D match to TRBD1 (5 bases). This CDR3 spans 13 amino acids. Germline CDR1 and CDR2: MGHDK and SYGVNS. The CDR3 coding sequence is TGTGCCAGCGGTGACCAGGGTTTCAACACCATATATCTT. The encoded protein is CASGDQGFNTIYL.

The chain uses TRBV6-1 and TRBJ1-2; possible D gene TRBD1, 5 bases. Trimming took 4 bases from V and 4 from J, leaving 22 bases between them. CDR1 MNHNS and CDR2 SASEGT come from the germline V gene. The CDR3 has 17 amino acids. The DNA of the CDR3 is TGTGCCAGCAGTGCCGAGACAGAATACGTTTTAAGCTATGGCTACACCTTC. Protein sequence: CASSAETEYVLSYGYTF.

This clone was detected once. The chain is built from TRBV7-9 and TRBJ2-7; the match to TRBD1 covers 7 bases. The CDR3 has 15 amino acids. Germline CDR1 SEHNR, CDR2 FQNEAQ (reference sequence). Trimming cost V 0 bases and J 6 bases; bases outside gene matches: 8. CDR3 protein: CASSLARDSQGEQYF. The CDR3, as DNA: TGTGCCAGCAGCTTAGCTCGGGACAGCCAGGGCGAGCAGTACTTC. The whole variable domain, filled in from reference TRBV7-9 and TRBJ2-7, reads DTGVSQNPRHKITKRGQNVTFRCDPISEHNRLYWYRQTLGQGPEFLTYFQNEAQLEKSRLLSDRFSAERPKGSFSTLEIQRTEQGDSAMYLCASSLARDSQGEQYFGPGTRLTVT.

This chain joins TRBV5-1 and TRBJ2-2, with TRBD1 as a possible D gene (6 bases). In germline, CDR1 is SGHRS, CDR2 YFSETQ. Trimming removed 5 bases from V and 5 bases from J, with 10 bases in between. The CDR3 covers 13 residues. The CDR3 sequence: CASRNQGTGELFF. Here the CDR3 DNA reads TGCGCCAGCAGGAATCAGGGGACCGGGGAGCTGTTTTTT.

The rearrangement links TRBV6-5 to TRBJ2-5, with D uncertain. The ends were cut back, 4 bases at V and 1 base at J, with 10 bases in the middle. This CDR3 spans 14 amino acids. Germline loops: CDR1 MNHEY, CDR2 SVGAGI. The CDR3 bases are TGTGCCAGCAGTTCCACACCGCCCCAAGAGACCCAGTACTTC. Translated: CASSSTPPQETQYF.